One and the same sample provided the 30 T cell receptor beta chains below, sequenced in a study of CD8 T cells in Susac syndrome. cDNA came from about 0.46 to 1 ug RNA primed by random hexamers. TCRdb analysed the immunoSEQ multiplex PCR reads with MiXCR anew, one entry per CDR3 protein. The table lists around 190,000 distinct CDR3 sequences, roughly 95% of them singletons. Sample: CD4+ T cells from PBMCs. Every receptor here comes from a human donor in good health.

Only one count was recorded for this clonotype. This chain links TRBV3-1 with TRBJ2-5, with 10 bases that match TRBD2. The CDR3 is made up of 15 amino acids. The V segment lost 3 bases and the J segment 6 bases; nucleotides outside the gene matches: 7. The germline V gene has CDR1 LGHDT and CDR2 YNNKEL (reference sequence). CDR3: CASSQDSSGRKTQYF. CDR3 sequence (DNA): TGTGCCAGCAGCCAGGATTCTAGCGGGAGAAAGACCCAGTACTTC.

The chain employs TRBV4-1 and TRBJ1-1; D remains unclear. V was clipped by 2 bases and J by 8 bases, with 6 bases between them. This CDR3 spans 11 amino acids. CDR1 and CDR2 from the germline V gene are MGHRA and YSYEKL. CDR3 in amino acids: CASSQQREAFF. In DNA, the CDR3 is TGCGCCAGCAGCCAACAACGAGAAGCTTTCTTT.

V usage is TRBV30 and J usage is TRBJ2-3; D unresolved. Germline assignment: CDR1 GTSNPN and CDR2 SVGIG (reference sequence). Trimming took off 2 bases at V and 3 bases at J, with 6 bases between the two ends. The CDR3 is 12 amino acids. The CDR3 region is CAWSTGTDTQYF. As DNA, the CDR3 is TGTGCCTGGAGTACCGGAACAGATACGCAGTATTTT. The whole variable domain, remainder taken from reference TRBV30 and TRBJ2-3, is SQTIHQWPATLVQPVGSPLSLECTVEGTSNPNLYWYRQAAGRGLQLLFYSVGIGQISSEVPQNLSASRPQDRQFILSSKKLLLSDSGFYLCAWSTGTDTQYFGPGTRLTVL.

The chain has TRBV7-8 and TRBJ1-2; 7 bases are shared with TRBD1. V shed 1 base and J 7 bases; nucleotides not matched to a gene: 12. Germline assignment: CDR1 SGHVS and CDR2 FQNEAQ. This CDR3 region has 16 residues. CDR3 sequence: CASSLGGTATSTGYTF. The CDR3 bases are TGTGCCAGCAGCTTAGGGGGGACAGCCACCTCCACTGGCTACACCTTC.

The chain is built from TRBV3-1 and TRBJ1-2; 8 bases line up with TRBD1. Trimming cost V 6 bases and J 5 bases; bases outside gene matches: 8. This CDR3 has 14 residues. CDR1 LGHDT and CDR2 YNNKEL come from the germline V gene (reference sequence). CDR3 region: CASSPGQGRYGYTF. Written as DNA, the CDR3 is TGTGCCAGCAGTCCTGGACAGGGACGTTATGGCTACACCTTC.

The gene calls are TRBV28 and TRBJ2-7; TRBD1 agrees at 7 bases. Trimming cost V 5 bases and J 0 bases; bases outside gene matches: 4. The CDR3 is 14 amino acids. Germline lookup yields CDR1 MDHEN and CDR2 SYDVKM. Here the CDR3 reads CASSETGSSYEQYF. The CDR3 DNA reads as TGTGCCAGCAGTGAGACAGGGAGCTCCTACGAGCAGTACTTC.

The chain recombines TRBV9 with TRBJ1-4; possibly TRBD1 for D (5 bases). CDR3 length: 15 amino acids. Germline CDR1 is SGDLS and CDR2 is YYNGEE. V lost 3 bases, J lost 8 bases, and 17 bases lay in between. CDR3 coding DNA: TGTGCCAGCAGCGGAGGACACGGTGAGGGGGAAAAACTGTTTTTT. Its protein product is CASSGGHGEGEKLFF.

This clonotype was detected once. The V and J genes are TRBV9 and TRBJ1-2, with TRBD1 as a possible D gene (5 bases). CDR1 SGDLS and CDR2 YYNGEE come from the germline V gene. This CDR3 is 16 amino acids long. V lost 4 bases and J lost 0, with 16 bases in between. DNA of the CDR3: TGTGCCAGCAGCCCGAGCCCGGGGGGTGCTAACTATGGCTACACCTTC. Protein: CASSPSPGGANYGYTF.

The rearrangement uses TRBV11-2 and TRBJ2-1; the D gene is possibly TRBD2 (7 bases). V was shortened by 1 base and J by 6 bases, with 10 bases between the two germline ends. This CDR3 is 14 amino acids long. In germline, CDR1 is SGHAT, CDR2 FQNNGV. DNA of the CDR3: TGTGCCAGCAGCTTAGTGGGGGGGCCCAATGAGCAGTTCTTC. Its protein product is CASSLVGGPNEQFF.

The chain uses TRBV30 and TRBJ1-5; 9 nucleotides align to TRBD1. V lost 5 bases, J lost 7 bases, and 3 bases stayed unmatched. Germline CDR1 is GTSNPN and CDR2 is SVGIG (reference sequence). The CDR3 loop spans 12 amino acids. The CDR3 loop reads CAWGQGNQPQHF. CDR3 sequence (DNA): TGTGCCTGGGGACAGGGGAACCAGCCCCAGCATTTT.

Only one count was recorded for this clonotype. The CDR3 loop reads CSAPRGAGYGYTF. The CDR3 DNA sequence: TGCAGTGCCCCCCGGGGGGCCGGCTATGGCTACACCTTC. The chain carries TRBV20-1 and TRBJ1-2; perhaps TRBD1 as D (6 bases). Trimming removed 6 bases from V and 4 bases from J, with 15 bases in between. The CDR3 is made up of 13 amino acids. Germline CDR1 and CDR2: DFQATT and SNEGSKA (reference sequence).

This sequence joins TRBV24-1 and TRBJ2-3; TRBD2 matches at 8 bases. Germline trimming cut 5 bases from V and 3 bases from J; bases unmatched to any gene: 6. In germline, CDR1 is KGHDR, CDR2 SFDVKD. The CDR3 has 15 residues. CDR3 DNA sequence: TGTGCCACCAGTGGAGCGGGAGAGGTGACAGATACGCAGTATTTT. This gives the protein CATSGAGEVTDTQYF.

The chain uses TRBV5-6 and TRBJ2-1, with D maybe TRBD1 (7 bases). The V end lost 7 bases, the J end lost 2 bases, and 13 bases lay between the germline ends. Germline V gene data show CDR1 as SGHDT and CDR2 as YYEEEE. The CDR3 extends over 14 amino acids. This chain's CDR3 is CASVQGGPYNEQFF. CDR3 DNA sequence: TGTGCCAGCGTCCAGGGGGGCCCCTACAATGAGCAGTTCTTC.

V usage is TRBV12-3 or TRBV12-4 and J usage is TRBJ2-7; TRBD2 matches 10 bases. Trimming took 6 bases from V and 6 from J; bases not matched to a gene: 11. This CDR3 contains 15 residues. CDR3 bases: TGTGCCAGCAGCTCGACTGGTAGCGGGAGGTCCGAGCAGTACTTC. Its translation: CASSSTGSGRSEQYF.

The V gene is TRBV3-1, the J gene TRBJ2-7; TRBD1 might be the D (5 bases). Germline V gene lookup returns CDR1 LGHDT and CDR2 YNNKEL (reference sequence). The CDR3 has 13 residues. V dropped 4 bases and J dropped 2 bases, with 9 bases sitting between them. The CDR3 spells CASSRQQTYEQYF. The CDR3 coding sequence is TGTGCCAGCAGCCGACAGCAAACCTACGAGCAGTACTTC.

The chain has TRBV30 and TRBJ1-5, with TRBD1 as a possible D gene (5 bases). Germline CDR1 reads GTSNPN; CDR2 reads SVGIG (reference sequence). The CDR3 contains 13 residues. V lost 3 bases to trimming and J lost 4 bases, with 10 bases between them. The CDR3 region is CAWRKGPNQPQHF. The CDR3 DNA follows: TGTGCCTGGAGAAAGGGGCCTAATCAGCCCCAGCATTTT.

The chain carries TRBV6-4 and TRBJ1-5; D is unresolved. CDR3 length: 13 amino acids. The germline CDR1 and CDR2 sequences are MRHNA and SNTAGT. Deletions cut 2 bases from V and 5 bases from J, with 7 bases between. The CDR3 loop is CASSDRFDQPQHF. The DNA for the CDR3 is TGTGCCAGCAGTGACAGATTCGATCAGCCCCAGCATTTT.

This sequence joins TRBV7-9 and TRBJ2-7; D is ambiguous. Germline values: CDR1 SEHNR, CDR2 FQNEAQ (reference sequence). Deletions cut 2 bases from V and 7 bases from J, with 6 bases between. This CDR3 has 11 residues. The CDR3 nucleotides read TGTGCCAGCAGCTTAAAGGGAGAGCAGTACTTC. Translated, it gives CASSLKGEQYF.

The chain uses TRBV6-2 or TRBV6-3 and TRBJ1-5; the D gene is possibly TRBD1 (5 bases). Per the germline V gene, CDR1 is MNHEY and CDR2 is SVGEGT. Deletions cut 0 bases from V and 0 bases from J, with 15 bases between. The length of the CDR3 is 18 residues. For the CDR3, the DNA is TGTGCCAGCAGTTACTCGACCACAGGCGGGTATAGCAATCAGCCCCAGCATTTT. Encoded protein: CASSYSTTGGYSNQPQHF.

This sequence joins TRBV20-1 and TRBJ2-7, with 13 bases matching TRBD2. V lost 2 bases to trimming and J lost 5 bases; unmatched junction nucleotides: 6. This CDR3 is 15 amino acids long. Germline lookup yields CDR1 DFQATT and CDR2 SNEGSKA (reference sequence). CDR3 nucleotides: TGCAGTGCTAGACCTCTTACTAGCGGGAGGGACGAGCAGTACTTC. This gives the protein CSARPLTSGRDEQYF.

In this sample, this clonotype turned up once. The rearrangement links TRBV3-1 to TRBJ2-7; 8 nucleotides match TRBD2. The germline gives CDR1 LGHDT, CDR2 YNNKEL (reference sequence). V lost 3 bases to trimming and J lost 6 bases; unmatched junction nucleotides: 13. This CDR3 has 16 residues. The CDR3 loop is CASSHRGGSGSVEQYF. CDR3 in DNA: TGTGCCAGCAGCCACCGGGGGGGAAGCGGGAGTGTCGAGCAGTACTTC.

This chain uses TRBV24-1 with TRBJ2-6; D is uncertain. The CDR3 runs to 13 residues. The V gene's germline CDR1 is KGHDR and CDR2 SFDVKD. Deletions cut 7 bases from V and 0 bases from J, with 3 bases between. CDR3 nucleotides: TGTGCCACCAGCCTCTCTGGGGCCAACGTCCTGACTTTC. Protein: CATSLSGANVLTF.

The gene calls are TRBV20-1 and TRBJ2-7; tentatively, D is TRBD1 (6 bases). V shed 5 bases and J shed 0 bases, with 17 bases lying between them. CDR3 size: 15 residues. Per the germline V gene, CDR1 is DFQATT and CDR2 is SNEGSKA (reference sequence). CDR3 DNA: TGCAGTGCTTGGTCCGGACAGCAGAGCTCCTACGAGCAGTACTTC. Amino acid sequence: CSAWSGQQSSYEQYF.

V and J are TRBV20-1 and TRBJ2-3; no clear D. CDR1 and CDR2 from the germline V gene are DFQATT and SNEGSKA (reference sequence). The CDR3 covers 15 residues. V lost 6 bases and J 4 bases, leaving 20 bases between the germline ends. This chain's CDR3 is CSAPVVGRFADTQYF. CDR3 sequence (DNA): TGCAGTGCCCCAGTTGTGGGCCGGTTTGCAGATACGCAGTATTTT.

This chain connects TRBV2 to TRBJ2-1; 7 bases match TRBD1. With 8 bases clipped from V and 4 bases from J, the junction kept 8 bases outside the gene matches. The length of the CDR3 is 14 residues. The germline CDR1 and CDR2 sequences are SNHLY and FYNNEI. Here the CDR3 reads CASRSRDRYNEQFF. CDR3 coding DNA: TGTGCCAGCCGATCCCGGGACAGATACAATGAGCAGTTCTTC.

The J gene is TRBJ2-1, the V gene TRBV29-1; 7 nucleotides align to TRBD2. This CDR3 region has 12 residues. Germline V lookup: CDR1 SQVTM, CDR2 ANQGSEA. Trimming cost V 6 bases and J 9 bases; bases outside gene matches: 8. The CDR3 nucleotides read TGCAGCGTGGGAGGGCCGGAGATTGAGCAGTTCTTC. Translating it yields CSVGGPEIEQFF.

The chain uses TRBV27 and TRBJ2-7, with TRBD1 identical over 7 bases. With 9 bases clipped from V and 7 bases from J, the junction kept 9 bases outside the gene matches. Per the germline V gene, CDR1 is MNHEY and CDR2 is SMNVEV (reference sequence). This CDR3 is built from 12 residues. CDR3 protein: CARATGLEEQYF. CDR3 DNA sequence: TGTGCCAGGGCGACAGGGCTGGAGGAGCAGTACTTC.

The chain couples TRBV30 to TRBJ1-4, with 8 bases identical to TRBD1. V dropped 5 bases and J dropped 5; count of bases not matched to a gene: 10. CDR1 is GTSNPN and CDR2 is SVGIG in the germline V gene (reference sequence). CDR3 length: 15 residues. CDR3 nucleotide sequence: TGTGCCTGGGAACCCGTCGGGACAGGAAATGAAAAACTGTTTTTT. It codes for CAWEPVGTGNEKLFF.

The V call is TRBV5-6, the J call TRBJ2-7; no clear D. CDR1 and CDR2 from the germline V gene are SGHDT and YYEEEE. Trimming shortened V by 2 bases and J by 3 bases, and 9 bases separated the two germline ends. This CDR3 comprises 13 residues. CDR3 sequence reads: CASSLGGVYEQYF. DNA of the CDR3: TGTGCCAGCAGCTTAGGTGGGGTCTACGAGCAGTACTTC.

This chain links TRBV20-1 with TRBJ2-5, with D tentatively TRBD2 (6 bases). V lost 2 bases, J lost 0 bases, and 13 bases lay in between. Germline V CDR1 and CDR2: DFQATT, SNEGSKA (reference sequence). CDR3 size: 15 residues. The CDR3 nucleotides are TGCAGTGCTAGACCGGAGGGCTTCAACCAAGAGACCCAGTACTTC. It yields the protein CSARPEGFNQETQYF.